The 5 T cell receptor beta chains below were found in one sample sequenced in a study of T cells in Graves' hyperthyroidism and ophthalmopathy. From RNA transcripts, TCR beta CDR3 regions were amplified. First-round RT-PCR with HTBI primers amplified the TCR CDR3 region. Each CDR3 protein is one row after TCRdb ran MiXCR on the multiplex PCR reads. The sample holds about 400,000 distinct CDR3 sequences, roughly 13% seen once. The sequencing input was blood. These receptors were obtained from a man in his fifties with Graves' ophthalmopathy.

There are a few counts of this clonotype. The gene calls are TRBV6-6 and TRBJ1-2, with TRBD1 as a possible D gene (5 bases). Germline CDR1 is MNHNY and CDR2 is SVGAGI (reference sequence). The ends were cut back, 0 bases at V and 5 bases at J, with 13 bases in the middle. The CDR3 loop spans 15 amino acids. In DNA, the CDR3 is TGTGCCAGCAGTTACTCGGGTGGGGGAGTGTATGGCTACACCTTC. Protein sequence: CASSYSGGGVYGYTF.

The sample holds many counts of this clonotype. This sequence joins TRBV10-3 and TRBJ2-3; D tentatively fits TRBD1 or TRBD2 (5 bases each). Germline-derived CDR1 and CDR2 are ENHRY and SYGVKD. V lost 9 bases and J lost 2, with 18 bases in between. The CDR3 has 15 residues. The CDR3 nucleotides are TGTGCCATAGGGGTAGGGACGTCCATCACAGATACGCAGTATTTT. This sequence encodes CAIGVGTSITDTQYF.

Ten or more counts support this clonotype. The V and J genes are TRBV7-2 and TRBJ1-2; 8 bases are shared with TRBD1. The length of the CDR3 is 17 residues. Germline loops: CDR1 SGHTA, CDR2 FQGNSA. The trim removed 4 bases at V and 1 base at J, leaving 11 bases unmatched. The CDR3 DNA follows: TGTGCCAGCAGCTCAGGGGACAGGAGAGACATTAACTATGGCTACACCTTC. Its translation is CASSSGDRRDINYGYTF.

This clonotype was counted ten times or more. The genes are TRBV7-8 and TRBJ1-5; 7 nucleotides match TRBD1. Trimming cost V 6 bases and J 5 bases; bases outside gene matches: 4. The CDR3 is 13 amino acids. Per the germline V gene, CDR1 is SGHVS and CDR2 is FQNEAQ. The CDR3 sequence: CASRSTGDQPQHF. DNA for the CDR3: TGTGCCAGCAGATCTACAGGGGATCAGCCCCAGCATTTT.

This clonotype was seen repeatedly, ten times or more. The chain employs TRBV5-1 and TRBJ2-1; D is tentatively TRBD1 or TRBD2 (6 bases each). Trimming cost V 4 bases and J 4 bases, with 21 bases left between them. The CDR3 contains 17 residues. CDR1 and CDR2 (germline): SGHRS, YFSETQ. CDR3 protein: CASSPGGGRGEYNEQFF. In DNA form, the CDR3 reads TGCGCCAGCAGCCCAGGAGGGGGGCGCGGTGAATACAATGAGCAGTTCTTC.